This T cell receptor beta chain was retrieved from a study of blood T cells in healthy people across ages. Using a J-beta primer mix together with a sample-barcoded 5' primer, a second PCR was run for roughly 7 to 11 cycles. Every sample gave at least 3 million paired-end reads containing CDR3. From the 5' RACE reads, TCRdb called clonotypes with MiXCR, one entry per CDR3 protein. The data show 1.8 million or so distinct CDR3 sequences, with about two fifths seen just once and around 23% held by the top ten. Germline V gene data show CDR1 as SGHTA and CDR2 as FQGNSA. The CDR3 spans 15 residues. The V gene lost 5 bases and the J gene lost 3 bases, with 16 bases spanning the gap. Per sample, extraction of total RNA gave at least 6 micrograms in every case.

The rearrangement joins TRBV7-2 to TRBJ1-2; a possible D gene is TRBD1 (6 bases). This clonotype was obtained from a human donor in good health. Sequenced material: blood. The chain's CDR3 is CASSPTAQGHYGYTF. The CDR3 DNA follows: TGTGCCAGCAGCCCAACCGCACAGGGACACTATGGCTACACCTTC.